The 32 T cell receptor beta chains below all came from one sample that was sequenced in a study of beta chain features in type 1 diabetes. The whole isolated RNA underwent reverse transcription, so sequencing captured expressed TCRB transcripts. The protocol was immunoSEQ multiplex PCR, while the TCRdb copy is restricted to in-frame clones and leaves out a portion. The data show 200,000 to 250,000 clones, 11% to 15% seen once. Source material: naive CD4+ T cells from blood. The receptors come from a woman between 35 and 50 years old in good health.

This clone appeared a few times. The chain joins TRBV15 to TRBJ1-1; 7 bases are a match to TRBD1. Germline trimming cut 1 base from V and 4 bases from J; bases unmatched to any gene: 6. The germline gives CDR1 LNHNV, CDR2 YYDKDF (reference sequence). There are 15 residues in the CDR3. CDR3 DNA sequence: TGTGCCACCAGCAGAGGACAGGGATGGGCCACTGAAGCTTTCTTT. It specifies CATSRGQGWATEAFF. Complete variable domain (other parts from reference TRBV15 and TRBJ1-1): DAMVIQNPRYQVTQFGKPVTLSCSQTLNHNVMYWYQQKSSQAPKLLFHYYDKDFNNEADTPDNFQSRRPNTSFCFLDIRSPGLGDTAMYLCATSRGQGWATEAFFGQGTRLTVV.

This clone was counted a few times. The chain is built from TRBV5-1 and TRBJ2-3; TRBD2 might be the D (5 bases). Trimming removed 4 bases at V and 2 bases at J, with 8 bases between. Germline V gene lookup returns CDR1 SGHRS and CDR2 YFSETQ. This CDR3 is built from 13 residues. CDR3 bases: TGCGCCAGCAGCGCCGGGAACACAGATACGCAGTATTTT. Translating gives CASSAGNTDTQYF.

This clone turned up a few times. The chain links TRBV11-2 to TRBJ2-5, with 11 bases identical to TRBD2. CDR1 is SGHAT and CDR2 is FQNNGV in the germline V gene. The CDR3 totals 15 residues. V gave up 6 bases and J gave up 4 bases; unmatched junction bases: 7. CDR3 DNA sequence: TGTGCCAGCAGGCCTAGCGGGGGGACACGAGAGACCCAGTACTTC. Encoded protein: CASRPSGGTRETQYF. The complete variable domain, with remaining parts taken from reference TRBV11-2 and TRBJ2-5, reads EAGVAQSPRYKIIEKRQSVAFWCNPISGHATLYWYQQILGQGPKLLIQFQNNGVVDDSQLPKDRFSAERLKGVDSTLKIQPAKLEDSAVYLCASRPSGGTRETQYFGPGTRLLVL.

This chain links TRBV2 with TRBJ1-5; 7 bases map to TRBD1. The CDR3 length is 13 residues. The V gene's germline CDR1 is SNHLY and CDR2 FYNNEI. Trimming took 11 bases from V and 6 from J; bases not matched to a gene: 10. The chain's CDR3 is CACTGERSQPQHF. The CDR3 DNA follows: TGTGCCTGTACAGGGGAGAGGAGTCAGCCCCAGCATTTT.

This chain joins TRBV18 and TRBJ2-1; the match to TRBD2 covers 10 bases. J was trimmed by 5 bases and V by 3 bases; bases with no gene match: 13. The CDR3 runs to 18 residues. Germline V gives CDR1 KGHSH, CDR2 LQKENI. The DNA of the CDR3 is TGTGCCAGCTCACCTCGACCGACTAGCGGGCTAGGCGACAATGAGCAGTTCTTC. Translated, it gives CASSPRPTSGLGDNEQFF.

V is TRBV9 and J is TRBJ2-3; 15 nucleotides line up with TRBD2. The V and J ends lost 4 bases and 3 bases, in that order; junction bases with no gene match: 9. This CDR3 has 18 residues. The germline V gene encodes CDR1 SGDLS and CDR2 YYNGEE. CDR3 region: CASSSPGTSGGRTDTQYF. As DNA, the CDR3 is TGTGCCAGCAGCTCCCCCGGGACTAGCGGGGGGCGGACAGATACGCAGTATTTT.

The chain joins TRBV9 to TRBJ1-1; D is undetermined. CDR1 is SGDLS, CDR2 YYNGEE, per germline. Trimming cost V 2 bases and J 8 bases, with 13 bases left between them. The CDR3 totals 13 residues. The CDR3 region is CASSVAGGREAFF. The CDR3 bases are TGTGCCAGCAGCGTCGCGGGAGGGAGAGAAGCTTTCTTT. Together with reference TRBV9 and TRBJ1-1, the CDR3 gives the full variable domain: DSGVTQTPKHLITATGQRVTLRCSPRSGDLSVYWYQQSLDQGLQFLIQYYNGEERAKGNILERFSAQQFPDLHSELNLSSLELGDSALYFCASSVAGGREAFFGQGTRLTVV.

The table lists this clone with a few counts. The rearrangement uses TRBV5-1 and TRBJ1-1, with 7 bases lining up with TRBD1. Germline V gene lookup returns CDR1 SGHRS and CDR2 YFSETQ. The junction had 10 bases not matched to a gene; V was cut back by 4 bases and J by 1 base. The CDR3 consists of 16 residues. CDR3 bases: TGCGCCAGCAGCGTCTCCGGGACAGATGGGAACACTGAAGCTTTCTTT. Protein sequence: CASSVSGTDGNTEAFF.

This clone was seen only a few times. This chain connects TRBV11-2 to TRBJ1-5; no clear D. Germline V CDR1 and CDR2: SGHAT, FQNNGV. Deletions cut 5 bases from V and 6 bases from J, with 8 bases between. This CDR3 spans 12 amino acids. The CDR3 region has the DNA TGTGCCAGCAGCCCCCCCGGTCAGCCCCAGCATTTT. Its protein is CASSPPGQPQHF.

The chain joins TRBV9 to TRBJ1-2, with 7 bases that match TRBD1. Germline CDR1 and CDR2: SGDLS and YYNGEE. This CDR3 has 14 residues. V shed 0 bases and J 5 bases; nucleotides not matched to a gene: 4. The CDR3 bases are TGTGCCAGCAGCGTAGGAGGGGGCGATTATGGCTACACCTTC. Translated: CASSVGGGDYGYTF.

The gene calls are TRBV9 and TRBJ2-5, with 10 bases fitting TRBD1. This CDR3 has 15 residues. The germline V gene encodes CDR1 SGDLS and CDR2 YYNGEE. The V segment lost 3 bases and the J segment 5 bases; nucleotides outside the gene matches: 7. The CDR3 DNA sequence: TGTGCCAGCAGCGGAGACAGGGGGCGCGGGGAGACCCAGTACTTC. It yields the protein CASSGDRGRGETQYF.

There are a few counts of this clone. CDR3 DNA: TGTGCCAGCAGCTTAGGGGGAGGTGAATACGACGAGCAGTACTTC. This translates into CASSLGGGEYDEQYF. The chain combines TRBV7-9 with TRBJ2-7; TRBD2 might be the D (6 bases). Trimming took 1 base from V and 5 from J, leaving 15 bases between them. The CDR3 is made up of 15 amino acids. In germline, CDR1 is SEHNR, CDR2 FQNEAQ (reference sequence).

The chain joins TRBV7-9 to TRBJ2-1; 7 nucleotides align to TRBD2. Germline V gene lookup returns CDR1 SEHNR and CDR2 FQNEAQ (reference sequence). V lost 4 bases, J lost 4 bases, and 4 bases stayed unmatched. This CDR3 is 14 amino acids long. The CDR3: CASSSAGPYNEQFF. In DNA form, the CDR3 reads TGTGCCAGCAGCTCAGCGGGGCCGTACAATGAGCAGTTCTTC.

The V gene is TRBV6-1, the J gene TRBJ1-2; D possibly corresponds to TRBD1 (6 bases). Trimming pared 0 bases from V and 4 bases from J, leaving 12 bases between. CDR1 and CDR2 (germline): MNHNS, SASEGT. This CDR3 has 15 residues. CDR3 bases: TGTGCCAGCAGTGAAGCTGGAGAAGGGGGCTATGGCTACACCTTC. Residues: CASSEAGEGGYGYTF.

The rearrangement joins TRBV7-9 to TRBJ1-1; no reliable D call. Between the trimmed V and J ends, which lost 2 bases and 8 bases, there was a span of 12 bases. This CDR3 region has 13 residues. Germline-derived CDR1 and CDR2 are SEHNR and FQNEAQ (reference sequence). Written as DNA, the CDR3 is TGTGCCAGCAGCTTAAGAGTCGAGAGGGAAGCTTTCTTT. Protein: CASSLRVEREAFF.

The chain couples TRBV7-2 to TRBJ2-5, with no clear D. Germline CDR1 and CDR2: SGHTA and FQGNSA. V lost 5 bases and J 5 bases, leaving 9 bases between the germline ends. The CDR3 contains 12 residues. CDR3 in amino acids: CASSPPGETQYF. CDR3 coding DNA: TGTGCCAGCAGCCCACCTGGCGAGACCCAGTACTTC. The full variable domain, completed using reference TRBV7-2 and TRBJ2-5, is GAGVSQSPSNKVTEKGKDVELRCDPISGHTALYWYRQSLGQGLEFLIYFQGNSAPDKSGLPSDRFSAERTGGSVSTLTIQRTQQEDSAVYLCASSPPGETQYFGPGTRLLVL.

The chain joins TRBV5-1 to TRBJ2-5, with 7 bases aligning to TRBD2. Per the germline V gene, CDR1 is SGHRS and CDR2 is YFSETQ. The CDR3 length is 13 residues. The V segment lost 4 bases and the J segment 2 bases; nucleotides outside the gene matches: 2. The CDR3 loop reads CASSRLAQETQYF. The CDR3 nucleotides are TGCGCCAGCAGCAGACTAGCACAAGAGACCCAGTACTTC.

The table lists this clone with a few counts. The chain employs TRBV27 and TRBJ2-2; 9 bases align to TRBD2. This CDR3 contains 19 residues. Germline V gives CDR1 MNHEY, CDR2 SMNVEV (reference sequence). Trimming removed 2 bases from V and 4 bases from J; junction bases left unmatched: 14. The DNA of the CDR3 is TGTGCCAGCAGTTTAAATTCTCCCCCTACGCGGGGGGGCACCGGGGAGCTGTTTTTT. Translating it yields CASSLNSPPTRGGTGELFF.

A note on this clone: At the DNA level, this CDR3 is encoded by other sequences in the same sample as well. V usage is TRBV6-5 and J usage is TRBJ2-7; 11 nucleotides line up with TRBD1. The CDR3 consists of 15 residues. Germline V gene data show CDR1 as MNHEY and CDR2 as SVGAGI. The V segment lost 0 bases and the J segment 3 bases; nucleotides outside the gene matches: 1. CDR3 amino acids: CASSYSGTGGYEQYF. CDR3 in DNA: TGTGCCAGCAGTTACTCAGGGACAGGGGGCTACGAGCAGTACTTC.

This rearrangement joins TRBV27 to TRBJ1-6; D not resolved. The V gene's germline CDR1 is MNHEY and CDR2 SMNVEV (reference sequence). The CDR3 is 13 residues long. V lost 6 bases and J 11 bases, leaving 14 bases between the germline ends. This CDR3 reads CASSPPGGAPLHF. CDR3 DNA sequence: TGTGCCAGCAGCCCCCCCGGTGGTGCACCCCTCCACTTT.

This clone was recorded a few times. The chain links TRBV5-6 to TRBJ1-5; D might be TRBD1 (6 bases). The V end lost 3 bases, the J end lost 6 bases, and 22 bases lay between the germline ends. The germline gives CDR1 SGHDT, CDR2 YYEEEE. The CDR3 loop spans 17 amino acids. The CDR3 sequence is CASSSRGGVPGGQPQHF. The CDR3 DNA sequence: TGTGCCAGCAGCTCGCGCGGGGGCGTACCGGGGGGTCAGCCCCAGCATTTT.

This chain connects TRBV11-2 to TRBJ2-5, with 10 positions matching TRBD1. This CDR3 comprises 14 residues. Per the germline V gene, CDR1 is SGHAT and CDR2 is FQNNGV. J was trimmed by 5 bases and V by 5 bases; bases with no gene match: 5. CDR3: CASSTGTGEETQYF. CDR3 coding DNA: TGTGCCAGCAGCACCGGGACAGGGGAGGAGACCCAGTACTTC.

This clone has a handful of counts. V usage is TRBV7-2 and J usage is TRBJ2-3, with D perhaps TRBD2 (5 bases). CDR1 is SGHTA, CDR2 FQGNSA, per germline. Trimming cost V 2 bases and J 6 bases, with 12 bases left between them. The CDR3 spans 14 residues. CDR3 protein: CASSLSARRDTQYF. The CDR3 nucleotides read TGTGCCAGCAGCTTATCCGCCCGGAGGGATACGCAGTATTTT.

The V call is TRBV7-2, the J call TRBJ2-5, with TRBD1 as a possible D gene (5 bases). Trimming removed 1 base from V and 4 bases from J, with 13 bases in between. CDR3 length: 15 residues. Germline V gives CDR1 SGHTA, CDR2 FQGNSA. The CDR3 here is CASSLETIRVETQYF. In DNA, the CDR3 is TGTGCCAGCAGCTTAGAAACAATCAGGGTAGAGACCCAGTACTTC.

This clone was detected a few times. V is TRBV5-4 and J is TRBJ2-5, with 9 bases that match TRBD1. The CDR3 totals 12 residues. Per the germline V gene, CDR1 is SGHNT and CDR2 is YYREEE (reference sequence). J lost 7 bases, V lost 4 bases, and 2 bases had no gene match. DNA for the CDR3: TGTGCCAGCAGCCAGGACAGGGGGACCCAGTACTTC. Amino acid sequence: CASSQDRGTQYF.

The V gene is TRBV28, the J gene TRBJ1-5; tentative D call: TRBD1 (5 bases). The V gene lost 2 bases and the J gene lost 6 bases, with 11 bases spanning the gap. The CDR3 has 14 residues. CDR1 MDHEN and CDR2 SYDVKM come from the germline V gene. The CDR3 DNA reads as TGTGCCAGCAGTTTACCGCAGGGTACTCAGCCCCAGCATTTT. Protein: CASSLPQGTQPQHF. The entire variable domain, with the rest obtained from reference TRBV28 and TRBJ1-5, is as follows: DVKVTQSSRYLVKRTGEKVFLECVQDMDHENMFWYRQDPGLGLRLIYFSYDVKMKEKGDIPEGYSVSREKKERFSLILESASTNQTSMYLCASSLPQGTQPQHFGDGTRLSIL.

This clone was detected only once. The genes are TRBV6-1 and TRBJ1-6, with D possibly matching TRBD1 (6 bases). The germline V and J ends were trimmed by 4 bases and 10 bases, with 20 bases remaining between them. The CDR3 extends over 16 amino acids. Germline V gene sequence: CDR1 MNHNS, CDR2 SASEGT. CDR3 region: CASSGDAGTLASPLHF. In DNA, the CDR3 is TGTGCCAGCAGTGGCGACGCCGGGACATTAGCCTCACCCCTCCACTTT.

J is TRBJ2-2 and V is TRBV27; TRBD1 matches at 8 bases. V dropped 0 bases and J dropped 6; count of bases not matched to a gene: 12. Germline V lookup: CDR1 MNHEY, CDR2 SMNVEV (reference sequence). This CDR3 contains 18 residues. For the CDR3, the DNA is TGTGCCAGCAGTTTATCGGACAGGGTCTCGGCAGGTTCCGGGGAGCTGTTTTTT. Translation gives CASSLSDRVSAGSGELFF.

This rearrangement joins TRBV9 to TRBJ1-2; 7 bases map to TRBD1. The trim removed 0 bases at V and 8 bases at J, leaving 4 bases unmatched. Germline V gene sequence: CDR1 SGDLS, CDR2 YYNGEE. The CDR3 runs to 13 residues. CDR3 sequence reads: CASSVDTGVGYTF. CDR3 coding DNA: TGTGCCAGCAGCGTAGACACAGGGGTCGGCTACACCTTC.

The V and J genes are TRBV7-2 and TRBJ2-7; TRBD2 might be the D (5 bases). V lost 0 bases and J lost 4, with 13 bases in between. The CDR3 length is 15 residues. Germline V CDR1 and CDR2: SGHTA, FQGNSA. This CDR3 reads CASSLAGSGLYEQYF. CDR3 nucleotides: TGTGCCAGCAGCTTAGCGGGGTCGGGGTTGTACGAGCAGTACTTC.

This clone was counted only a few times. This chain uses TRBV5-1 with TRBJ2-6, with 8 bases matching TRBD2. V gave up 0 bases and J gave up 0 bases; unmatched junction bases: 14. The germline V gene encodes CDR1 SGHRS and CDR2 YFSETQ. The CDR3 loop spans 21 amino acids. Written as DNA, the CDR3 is TGCGCCAGCAGCTTGGCCGATGGTAGCGGGGTCCCCGGCTCTGGGGCCAACGTCCTGACTTTC. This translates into CASSLADGSGVPGSGANVLTF. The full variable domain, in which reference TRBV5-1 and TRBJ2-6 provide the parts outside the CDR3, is KAGVTQTPRYLIKTRGQQVTLSCSPISGHRSVSWYQQTPGQGLQFLFEYFSETQRNKGNFPGRFSGRQFSNSRSEMNVSTLELGDSALYLCASSLADGSGVPGSGANVLTFGAGSRLTVL.

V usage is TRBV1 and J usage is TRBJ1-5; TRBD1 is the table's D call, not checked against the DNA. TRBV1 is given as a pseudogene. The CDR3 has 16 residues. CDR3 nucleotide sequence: TGCACCAGCAGCCGGGGACAGGAGGCGTGGGATCAGCCCCAGCATTTT. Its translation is CTSSRGQEAWDQPQHF.